This is a list of T cell receptor beta chains from one sample in a study of CD8 T cells in Susac syndrome. One entry per CDR3 protein, called by TCRdb with MiXCR from the immunoSEQ multiplex PCR reads. This sample carries approximately 300,000 distinct CDR3 sequences, approximately 89% of them seen once, and the ten largest clones take about 0.17%. Sequences were obtained from CD8+ T cells from PBMCs. The receptors stem from a human donor with multiple sclerosis. CDR3s include the opening cysteine and the closing phenylalanine or tryptophan. D genes are given only for firm matches. Clone size, where shown, is once, few, many, or a class for clones that have expanded.

TRBJ2-3	TRBV20-1	NA	TRBD2	CSARASGLALDTQYF	TGCAGTGCTAGGGCCTCGGGACTAGCCCTTGATACGCAGTATTTT
TRBJ1-1	TRBV30	NA	NA	CAWTHGAAEAFF	TGTGCCTGGACTCACGGGGCAGCTGAAGCTTTCTTT
TRBJ2-2	TRBV9	NA	TRBD2	CASSVSSGGANTGELFF	TGTGCCAGCAGCGTCTCTAGCGGGGGGGCGAACACCGGGGAGCTGTTTTTT
TRBJ1-6	TRBV27	once	NA	CASSYGTGNSPLHF	TGTGCCAGCAGTTACGGTACAGGGAATTCACCCCTCCACTTT
TRBJ2-1	TRBV2	NA	TRBD2	CASKLAGEGYNEQFF	TGTGCCAGCAAGCTAGCGGGAGAGGGATACAATGAGCAGTTCTTC
TRBJ2-7	TRBV27	NA	TRBD1	CASSGGTGGYEQYF	TGTGCCAGCAGCGGGGGGACAGGGGGTTACGAGCAGTACTTC
TRBJ2-1	TRBV10-3	once	NA	CAISVSGNEQFF	TGTGCCATCAGTGTTTCGGGGAATGAGCAGTTCTTC
TRBJ2-3	TRBV19	NA	NA	CASSMMTLSTDTQYF	TGTGCCAGTAGTATGATGACTCTTAGCACAGATACGCAGTATTTT
TRBJ1-5	TRBV2	NA	NA	CASSEATPKSNQPQHF	TGTGCCAGCAGTGAAGCGACCCCTAAGAGCAATCAGCCCCAGCATTTT
TRBJ2-3	TRBV28	NA	TRBD1	CASSVGTPLETGEYSTDTQYF	TGTGCCAGCAGCGTTGGGACTCCATTGGAGACAGGGGAATATAGCACAGATACGCAGTATTTT
TRBJ1-5	TRBV3-1	NA	NA	CASSPNLNNQPQHF	TGTGCCAGCAGCCCGAACTTGAACAATCAGCCCCAGCATTTT
TRBJ1-2	TRBV28	NA	NA	CAYGPMGGYTF	TGTGCTTACGGGCCGATGGGTGGCTACACCTTC
TRBJ2-5	TRBV10-3	few	NA	CAIKVLASDGETQYF	TGTGCCATCAAAGTCCTAGCAAGTGACGGAGAGACCCAGTACTTC
TRBJ2-7	TRBV5-6	NA	NA	CASSLGGPLNEQYF	TGTGCCAGCAGCTTGGGTGGGCCCCTAAACGAGCAGTACTTC
TRBJ2-7	TRBV3-1	NA	NA	CASSPDSHPSYEQYF	TGTGCCAGCAGTCCAGACAGCCATCCCTCCTACGAGCAGTACTTC
TRBJ2-3	TRBV20-1	NA	TRBD2	CSATTTSGTSTDTQYF	TGCAGTGCTACGACGACTAGCGGGACCAGCACAGATACGCAGTATTTT
TRBJ1-2	TRBV5-6	NA	TRBD1	CASTVDRDVSHYGYTF	TGTGCCAGCACCGTGGACAGGGATGTCTCCCATTATGGCTACACCTTC
TRBJ1-1	TRBV9	NA	TRBD1	CASSGQGSNTEAFF	TGTGCCAGCAGCGGACAGGGGTCGAACACTGAAGCTTTCTTT
TRBJ2-1	TRBV29-1	NA	NA	CSVEFERTHNEQFF	TGCAGCGTTGAGTTCGAGCGGACCCACAATGAGCAGTTCTTC
TRBJ2-1	TRBV9	NA	TRBD2	CASSARTSGRASYEQFF	TGTGCCAGCAGCGCCCGGACTAGCGGGAGGGCCAGTTATGAGCAGTTCTTC
TRBJ2-1	TRBV20-1	NA	NA	CSARGSRGYGNEQFF	TGCAGTGCTAGAGGTTCACGGGGGTACGGCAATGAGCAGTTCTTC
TRBJ1-1	TRBV6-5	few	NA	CASSLGLMNTEAFF	TGTGCCAGCAGTCTCGGACTGATGAACACTGAAGCTTTCTTT
TRBJ2-5	TRBV4-2	NA	TRBD2	CASSQATGGRETQYF	TGTGCCAGCAGCCAAGCGACGGGGGGAAGAGAGACCCAGTACTTC
TRBJ2-2	TRBV4-3	NA	NA	CASSQVGRVNTGELFF	TGCGCCAGCAGCCAAGTAGGCAGGGTGAACACCGGGGAGCTGTTTTTT
TRBJ2-3	TRBV19	NA	TRBD1	CASSMGQRSTDTQYF	TGTGCCAGTAGTATGGGACAGCGCTCCACAGATACGCAGTATTTT
TRBJ2-7	TRBV30	NA	NA	CAWSGTITYEQYF	TGTGCCTGGAGTGGGACAATTACCTACGAGCAGTACTTC
TRBJ2-7	TRBV27	NA	TRBD1	CANPGQGKAGHEQYF	TGTGCCAATCCGGGACAGGGGAAAGCTGGCCACGAGCAGTACTTC
TRBJ2-2	TRBV6-4	NA	NA	CASSDSGARNTGELFF	TGTGCCAGCAGTGACTCCGGGGCCCGAAACACCGGGGAGCTGTTTTTT
TRBJ2-2	TRBV6-5	NA	NA	CASSYYRGEGTGELFF	TGTGCCAGCAGTTACTACCGGGGAGAGGGGACCGGGGAGCTGTTTTTT
TRBJ2-1	TRBV9	NA	TRBD2	CASSVDGRAGNEQFF	TGTGCCAGCAGCGTGGACGGGAGGGCCGGCAATGAGCAGTTCTTC
TRBJ2-3	TRBV25-1	NA	NA	CASSEFGVSEPSTDTQYF	TGTGCCAGCAGTGAATTCGGCGTATCGGAACCTAGCACAGATACGCAGTATTTT
TRBJ1-2	TRBV29-1	NA	TRBD1	CSATGLSYGYTF	TGCAGCGCGACAGGGCTGAGCTATGGCTACACCTTC
TRBJ2-1	TRBV30	NA	TRBD1	CAWRTGGVNEQFF	TGTGCCTGGAGGACAGGGGGTGTCAATGAGCAGTTCTTC
TRBJ1-4	TRBV4-3	NA	NA	CASSQVGGDEKLFF	TGCGCCAGCAGCCAAGTAGGTGGGGATGAAAAACTGTTTTTT
TRBJ1-1	TRBV7-9	NA	NA	CASSPRLRDTEAFF	TGTGCCAGCAGCCCACGGCTCCGGGACACTGAAGCTTTCTTT
TRBJ2-6	TRBV7-9	few	NA	CASSLAVASGANVLTF	TGTGCCAGCAGCTTAGCGGTTGCCTCTGGGGCCAACGTCCTGACTTTC
TRBJ2-2	TRBV9	NA	NA	CASSGEGGELFF	TGTGCCAGCAGCGGCGAGGGCGGGGAGCTGTTTTTT
TRBJ2-3	TRBV28	once	TRBD2	CASSSGGPSTDTQYF	TGTGCCAGCAGTTCGGGGGGACCAAGCACAGATACGCAGTATTTT
TRBJ1-1	TRBV4-3	few	TRBD1	CASSQEPGQGGTEAFF	TGCGCCAGCAGCCAAGAACCGGGACAGGGCGGTACTGAAGCTTTCTTT
TRBJ2-3	TRBV9	NA	NA	CASSVATSNTDTQYF	TGTGCCAGCAGCGTAGCTACGTCCAACACAGATACGCAGTATTTT
TRBJ2-2	TRBV28	few	TRBD2	CASSIAGVPGELFF	TGTGCCAGCAGTATAGCGGGAGTGCCCGGGGAGCTGTTTTTT
TRBJ2-7	TRBV5-1	once	TRBD2	CASSLAPSGGSYEQYF	TGCGCCAGCAGCTTGGCCCCTAGCGGGGGCTCCTACGAGCAGTACTTC
TRBJ2-1	TRBV30	NA	NA	CAWNLHRGGSYNEQFF	TGTGCCTGGAACCTTCACAGGGGGGGCTCCTACAATGAGCAGTTCTTC
TRBJ2-7	TRBV20-1	NA	TRBD2	CSARDQAGGDSYEQYF	TGCAGTGCTAGAGATCAGGCGGGGGGGGACTCCTACGAGCAGTACTTC
TRBJ1-2	TRBV19	once	NA	CASKIDLYGYTF	TGTGCCAGTAAGATCGACTTGTATGGCTACACCTTC